These 18 T cell receptor beta chains were sequenced from one sample in a study of T cells in Graves' hyperthyroidism and ophthalmopathy. Regions amplified from RNA transcripts were the TCR beta CDR3 regions. The HTBI primer set drove a first-round RT-PCR of the TCR CDR3. TCRdb reprocessed the multiplex PCR reads via MiXCR and lists one record per CDR3 protein. The data contain 500,000 to 750,000 distinct CDR3 sequences, around 16% of them singletons. The source material was blood. The source is a woman aged 25 to 39 with Graves' hyperthyroidism.

This rearrangement joins TRBV20-1 to TRBJ2-3; the D call may be TRBD1 or TRBD2 (6 bases each). Germline values: CDR1 DFQATT, CDR2 SNEGSKA (reference sequence). The CDR3 is 15 amino acids. Between the trimmed V and J ends, which lost 0 bases and 1 base, there was a span of 11 bases. The CDR3 loop is CSARDTGAGTDTQYF. The CDR3 nucleotides are TGCAGTGCTAGAGATACGGGGGCTGGCACAGATACGCAGTATTTT.

This clonotype occurred a few times. At one of its ends the junction is not consistent with the germline gene, which may arise from a read error. The rearrangement joins TRBV10-3 to TRBJ2-7; tentatively, D is TRBD2 (5 bases). This CDR3 comprises 14 residues. CDR1 ENHRY and CDR2 SYGVKD come from the germline V gene. CDR3 sequence: CAVSESRGSYEQYF. CDR3 DNA sequence: TGTGCCGTCAGTGAGTCCCGGGGCTCCTACGAGCAGTACTTC.

This clonotype was counted ten times or more. The V gene is TRBV7-9, the J gene TRBJ1-1; D is uncertain. The V end was cut by 1 base, the J end by 0 bases, with 6 bases between. Germline loops: CDR1 SEHNR, CDR2 FQNEAQ (reference sequence). This CDR3 spans 14 amino acids. CDR3 in DNA: TGTGCCAGCAGCTTAGTAGTGCTGAACACTGAAGCTTTCTTT. This codes for CASSLVVLNTEAFF.

This clonotype was seen more than once but under ten times. The genes are TRBV3-1 and TRBJ1-2, with a weak D call TRBD1 (5 bases). Trimming pared 4 bases from V and 4 bases from J, leaving 10 bases between. This CDR3 has 13 residues. Per the germline V gene, CDR1 is LGHDT and CDR2 is YNNKEL (reference sequence). The CDR3 DNA is TGTGCCAGCAGCCGGGGGTTAGTCTATGGCTACACCTTC. Its translation is CASSRGLVYGYTF.

This clonotype was observed at least ten times. The CDR3 DNA follows: TGTGCCTGGAGTGCTAGCGCCTACAATGAGCAGTTCTTC. It encodes CAWSASAYNEQFF. This sequence joins TRBV30 and TRBJ2-1; weak D call: TRBD2 (6 bases). This CDR3 is 13 amino acids long. The V end lost 1 base, the J end lost 2 bases, and 6 bases lay between the germline ends. Germline V gene lookup returns CDR1 GTSNPN and CDR2 SVGIG (reference sequence).

This clonotype was observed a few times. The chain recombines TRBV7-8 with TRBJ1-5; D ambiguous. The length of the CDR3 is 16 residues. V lost 1 base, J lost 0 bases, and 10 bases lay in between. CDR1 SGHVS and CDR2 FQNEAQ come from the germline V gene. CDR3 amino acids: CASSLGGSYSNQPQHF. CDR3 in DNA: TGTGCCAGCAGCTTAGGTGGCAGCTATAGCAATCAGCCCCAGCATTTT. The entire variable domain, with the rest obtained from reference TRBV7-8 and TRBJ1-5, is as follows: GAGVSQSPRYKVAKRGQDVALRCDPISGHVSLFWYQQALGQGPEFLTYFQNEAQLDKSGLPSDRFFAERPEGSVSTLKIQRTQQEDSAVYLCASSLGGSYSNQPQHFGDGTRLSIL.

About this clonotype: A much larger clone is a single base away; this may be a read error. The rearrangement uses TRBV7-3 and TRBJ2-3, with D perhaps being TRBD1 or TRBD2 (6 bases each). The CDR3 is made up of 18 amino acids. Germline V gene sequence: CDR1 SGHTA, CDR2 FQGTGA. V lost 1 base and J lost 2, with 19 bases in between. The chain's CDR3 is CASSLRGPRGRLTDTQYF. In DNA, the CDR3 is TGTGCCAGCAGCTTAAGGGGTCCTAGGGGGAGGCTCACAGATACGCAGTATTTT.

This clonotype was recorded many times. The rearrangement uses TRBV12-3 or TRBV12-4 and TRBJ2-1; tentatively, D is TRBD1 (6 bases). The CDR3 consists of 15 residues. Trimming cost V 3 bases and J 8 bases, with 17 bases left between them. This CDR3 is CASSFLGHDRDEQFF. The CDR3 coding sequence is TGTGCCAGCAGTTTTTTGGGACATGATAGGGATGAGCAGTTCTTC.

The V and J genes are TRBV20-1 and TRBJ2-7; TRBD2 agrees at 14 bases. Germline loops: CDR1 DFQATT, CDR2 SNEGSKA (reference sequence). The CDR3 spans 15 residues. CDR3 bases: TGCAGCGTAAGACTAGCGGGAGGGAGCTCCTACGAGCAGTACTTC. This encodes CSVRLAGGSSYEQYF.

This clonotype has at least ten counts. The chain joins TRBV30 to TRBJ2-1; 8 bases align to TRBD2. The CDR3 is made up of 15 amino acids. Germline trimming cut 3 bases from V and 2 bases from J; bases unmatched to any gene: 6. Germline V gene data show CDR1 as GTSNPN and CDR2 as SVGIG (reference sequence). The CDR3 is CAWSMSGLAYNEQFF. The DNA of the CDR3 is TGTGCCTGGAGCATGTCGGGACTAGCCTACAATGAGCAGTTCTTC. The full variable domain, its missing parts supplied by reference TRBV30 and TRBJ2-1, is SQTIHQWPATLVQPVGSPLSLECTVEGTSNPNLYWYRQAAGRGLQLLFYSVGIGQISSEVPQNLSASRPQDRQFILSSKKLLLSDSGFYLCAWSMSGLAYNEQFFGPGTRLTVL.

This clonotype has ten or more counts. The rearrangement uses TRBV24-1 and TRBJ2-1, with 12 bases that match TRBD1. The V gene's germline CDR1 is KGHDR and CDR2 SFDVKD. The CDR3 is made up of 16 amino acids. J lost 5 bases, V lost 2 bases, and 3 bases had no gene match. The CDR3 DNA follows: TGTGCCACCAGTGATTCGGGACAGGGGGCGGACAATGAGCAGTTCTTC. Encoded protein: CATSDSGQGADNEQFF.

The genes are TRBV27 and TRBJ2-2; the D gene is possibly TRBD1 (6 bases). The CDR3 contains 15 residues. V dropped 6 bases and J dropped 1 base, with 12 bases sitting between them. Germline V lookup: CDR1 MNHEY, CDR2 SMNVEV (reference sequence). The CDR3 region has the DNA TGTGCCAGCAGCCTATACAGGGTGAACACCGGGGAGCTGTTTTTT. This codes for CASSLYRVNTGELFF.

J is TRBJ2-3 and V is TRBV14; D ambiguous. Trimming took off 0 bases at V and 13 bases at J, with 14 bases between the two ends. The CDR3 extends over 13 amino acids. In germline, CDR1 is SGHDN, CDR2 FVKESK. CDR3 nucleotide sequence: TGTGCCAGCAGCCAAGACGGGTACAATCTCGAGTATTTT. Its translation is CASSQDGYNLEYF.

This clonotype was picked up many times. The J gene is TRBJ2-3, the V gene TRBV27, with 10 bases fitting TRBD2. The ends lost 5 bases at V and 1 base at J; junction bases unmatched: 12. Germline CDR1 reads MNHEY; CDR2 reads SMNVEV (reference sequence). The CDR3 is made up of 18 amino acids. The CDR3: CASSPQREGPLRTDTQYF. CDR3 in DNA: TGTGCCAGCAGTCCCCAGCGGGAGGGCCCCCTACGCACAGATACGCAGTATTTT.

Many counts were recorded for this clonotype. V usage is TRBV11-2 and J usage is TRBJ2-2; D assignment may be TRBD1 or TRBD2 (5 bases each). The CDR3 runs 15 residues. Trimming pared 2 bases from V and 6 bases from J, leaving 13 bases between. Germline V CDR1 and CDR2: SGHAT, FQNNGV. DNA for the CDR3: TGTGCCAGCAGCTTAAGTTCAACGGGACCCGGGGAGCTGTTTTTT. This codes for CASSLSSTGPGELFF.

This clonotype was detected many times. The chain is built from TRBV3-1 and TRBJ2-3; possibly TRBD2 for D (5 bases). The CDR3 contains 13 residues. V lost 4 bases and J 6 bases, leaving 11 bases between the germline ends. The germline CDR1 and CDR2 sequences are LGHDT and YNNKEL (reference sequence). In nucleotides, the CDR3 is TGTGCCAGCAGCCCGGTACGAGGGGATACGCAGTATTTT. Translated, it gives CASSPVRGDTQYF.

In the case of this clonotype: Compared with germline, one end of the junction differs, possibly owing to a read error. The chain recombines TRBV30 with TRBJ1-2; D uncertain. Germline V gene lookup returns CDR1 GTSNPN and CDR2 SVGIG (reference sequence). This CDR3 spans 14 amino acids. The CDR3: CAWSGAEKGYGHTF. CDR3 coding DNA: TGTGCCTGGAGTGGGGCGGAAAAAGGGTATGGCCACACCTTC.

This clonotype appeared many times. This chain links TRBV20-1 with TRBJ2-1; D gene ambiguous. The CDR3 covers 14 residues. V was shortened by 0 bases and J by 8 bases, with 14 bases between the two germline ends. The V gene's germline CDR1 is DFQATT and CDR2 SNEGSKA (reference sequence). CDR3 sequence reads: CSARDLPLGDEQFF. The CDR3 nucleotides read TGCAGTGCTAGAGATCTTCCCCTAGGTGATGAGCAGTTCTTC.